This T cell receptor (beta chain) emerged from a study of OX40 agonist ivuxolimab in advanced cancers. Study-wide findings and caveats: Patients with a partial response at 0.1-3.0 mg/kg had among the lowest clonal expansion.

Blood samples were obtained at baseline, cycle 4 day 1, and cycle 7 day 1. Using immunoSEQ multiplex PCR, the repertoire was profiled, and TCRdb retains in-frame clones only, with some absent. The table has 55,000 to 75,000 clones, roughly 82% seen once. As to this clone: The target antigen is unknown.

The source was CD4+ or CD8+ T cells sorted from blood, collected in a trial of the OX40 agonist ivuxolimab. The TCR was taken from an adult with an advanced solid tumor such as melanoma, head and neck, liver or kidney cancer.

CDR3 sequence (DNA): TGTGCCACCAGCAAGGGAGGACAATCTAACTATGGCTACACCTTC. This gives the protein CATSKGGQSNYGYTF. This chain uses TRBV15 with TRBJ1-2, with TRBD1 as a possible D gene (5 bases). Trimming stripped 4 bases from V and 0 bases from J, with 12 bases between. The germline V gene has CDR1 LNHNV and CDR2 YYDKDF (reference sequence). The CDR3 has 15 amino acids.